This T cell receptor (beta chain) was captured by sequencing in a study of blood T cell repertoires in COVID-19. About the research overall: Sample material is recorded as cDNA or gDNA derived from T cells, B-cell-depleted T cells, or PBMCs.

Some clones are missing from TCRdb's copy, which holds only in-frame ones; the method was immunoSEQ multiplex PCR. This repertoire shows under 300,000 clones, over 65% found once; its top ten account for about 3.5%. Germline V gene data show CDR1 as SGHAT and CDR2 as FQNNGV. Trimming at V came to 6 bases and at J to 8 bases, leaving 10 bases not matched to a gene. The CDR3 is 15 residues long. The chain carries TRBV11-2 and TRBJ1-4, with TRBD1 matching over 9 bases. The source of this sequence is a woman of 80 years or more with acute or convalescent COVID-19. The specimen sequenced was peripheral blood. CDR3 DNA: TGTGCCAGCAGGCGGCCGGGACAGGGAAACGAAAAACTGTTTTTT. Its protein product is CASRRPGQGNEKLFF.